The 27 T cell receptor beta chains listed next were all sequenced from one sample in a study of OX40 agonist ivuxolimab in advanced cancers. The protocol was immunoSEQ multiplex PCR, while the TCRdb copy is restricted to in-frame clones and leaves out a portion. The table shows nearly 9,000 clones, with roughly 90% occurring only once. The input for sequencing was CD4+ or CD8+ T cells sorted from blood, taken in a trial of the OX40 agonist ivuxolimab. The receptors shown here come from an adult with an advanced solid tumor such as melanoma, head and neck, liver or kidney cancer.

The J gene is TRBJ1-2, the V gene TRBV19, with no clear D. The CDR3 sequence is 15 residues long. CDR1 and CDR2 (germline): LNHDA, SQIVND (reference sequence). V was pared by 9 bases and J by 3 bases, with 20 bases between. This CDR3 reads CASSKGGEEYYGYTF. Written as DNA, the CDR3 is TGTGCCAGCTCAAAAGGCGGGGAAGAATACTATGGCTACACCTTC.

V is TRBV5-4 and J is TRBJ2-7; TRBD2 matches at 7 bases. The CDR3 has 15 residues. Germline assignment: CDR1 SGHNT and CDR2 YYREEE (reference sequence). Trimming at V came to 4 bases and at J to 2 bases, leaving 9 bases not matched to a gene. DNA for the CDR3: TGTGCCAGCAGCCCTGGGGGGGATTGGACCTACGAGCAGTACTTC. This encodes CASSPGGDWTYEQYF.

The V call is TRBV7-2, the J call TRBJ2-1, with TRBD1 matching 8 bases. This CDR3 has 15 amino acids. In germline, CDR1 is SGHTA, CDR2 FQGNSA. Trimming cost V 1 base and J 2 bases; bases outside gene matches: 1. CDR3 DNA sequence: TGTGCCAGCAGCTTAGAACAGGGGGCCTACAATGAGCAGTTCTTC. This sequence encodes CASSLEQGAYNEQFF.

This clone was counted a few times. The chain uses TRBV7-9 and TRBJ1-3; D not certain. The germline V gene encodes CDR1 SEHNR and CDR2 FQNEAQ (reference sequence). The CDR3 loop spans 12 amino acids. Trimming left V 5 bases short and J 3 bases short, with 5 bases between. The CDR3 reads CASSLVGNTIYF. The CDR3 DNA reads TGTGCCAGCAGCCTCGTTGGAAACACCATATATTTT.

A single count supports this clone. V gene TRBV19 combines with J gene TRBJ2-7, with TRBD1 matching over 8 bases. CDR1 and CDR2 from the germline V gene are LNHDA and SQIVND (reference sequence). This CDR3 region has 15 residues. The J segment lost 5 bases and the V segment lost 7 bases, leaving 13 bases of the junction unmatched. Here the CDR3 DNA reads TGTGCCAGTACCCTAGGCCGGACAGGGATCAACGAGCAGTACTTC. Translation: CASTLGRTGINEQYF.

The J gene is TRBJ2-1, the V gene TRBV4-3, with TRBD2 identical over 8 bases. CDR3 length: 16 residues. CDR1 LGHNA and CDR2 YSLEER come from the germline V gene. V trimming: 4 bases; J trimming: 9 bases; junction bases outside the gene matches: 14. The DNA of the CDR3 is TGCGCCAGCAGCCCCGGTGATAGCGGGGAAATAGGTGAGCAGTTCTTC. Protein sequence: CASSPGDSGEIGEQFF.

The chain has TRBV4-1 and TRBJ1-4, with D hard to call. The germline V and J ends were trimmed by 7 bases and 8 bases, with 17 bases remaining between them. Germline CDR1 is MGHRA and CDR2 is YSYEKL. The CDR3 consists of 14 residues. The DNA of the CDR3 is TGCGCCAGCACCTCCGACATTCTGGAAGAAAAACTGTTTTTT. This translates into CASTSDILEEKLFF.

This chain uses TRBV6-6 with TRBJ2-1, with D unclear. Germline V gene sequence: CDR1 MNHNY, CDR2 SVGAGI (reference sequence). This CDR3 region has 14 residues. Trimming took off 2 bases at V and 7 bases at J, with 12 bases between the two ends. The CDR3 sequence is CASSYERTPNEQFF. The DNA for the CDR3 is TGTGCCAGCAGTTACGAACGGACCCCAAATGAGCAGTTCTTC.

This chain connects TRBV6-1 to TRBJ1-1; D uncertain. The germline gives CDR1 MNHNS, CDR2 SASEGT. This CDR3 is built from 11 residues. V lost 11 bases and J lost 0, with 7 bases in between. The CDR3 region has the DNA TGTGCCTGCCTCCTGAACACTGAAGCTTTCTTT. Protein product: CACLLNTEAFF.

This rearrangement joins TRBV28 to TRBJ2-4; D not certain. V lost 2 bases to trimming and J lost 13 bases, with 9 bases between them. CDR1 and CDR2 (germline): MDHEN, SYDVKM. The CDR3 is 11 residues long. DNA for the CDR3: TGTGCCAGCAGTTTAGGGGTCCCCCAGTACTTC. This encodes CASSLGVPQYF.

This rearrangement joins TRBV11-2 to TRBJ1-2; D gene unclear. The V end was cut by 0 bases, the J end by 8 bases, with 13 bases between. The CDR3 spans 14 residues. Germline assignment: CDR1 SGHAT and CDR2 FQNNGV. This CDR3 is CASSLDWSEYGYTF. CDR3 nucleotides: TGTGCCAGCAGCTTAGATTGGTCCGAATACGGCTACACCTTC.

The rearrangement uses TRBV19 and TRBJ2-7; D is undetermined. Trimming took off 5 bases at V and 1 base at J, with 12 bases between the two ends. CDR1 LNHDA and CDR2 SQIVND come from the germline V gene (reference sequence). The CDR3 sequence is 14 residues long. The CDR3 nucleotides are TGTGCCAGTAGTCCTCAAATAGTATCCTACGAGCAGTACTTC. Encoded protein: CASSPQIVSYEQYF.

Regarding this clone: The junction differs from germline at one of its ends, possibly a read error. This same CDR3 is encoded by further DNA sequences in the sample. The J gene is TRBJ1-1, the V gene TRBV28, with a tentative D call TRBD1 (6 bases). The CDR3 extends over 16 amino acids. CDR1 MDHEN and CDR2 SYDVKM come from the germline V gene. CDR3 coding DNA: TGTGCCAGCAGTTTAGAGGGGGAACTCATGAACACCGAAGCTTTCTTT. Translation: CASSLEGELMNTEAFF.

The chain couples TRBV14 to TRBJ2-5; unclear D gene. This CDR3 region has 14 residues. V lost 0 bases and J 5 bases, leaving 10 bases between the germline ends. The germline CDR1 and CDR2 sequences are SGHDN and FVKESK. CDR3 DNA sequence: TGTGCCAGCAGCCAAGATACCGAATGGGAGACCCAGTACTTC. This translates into CASSQDTEWETQYF.

The J gene is TRBJ2-7, the V gene TRBV4-1, with D uncertain. The CDR3 is made up of 15 amino acids. The germline V gene encodes CDR1 MGHRA and CDR2 YSYEKL. V lost 5 bases and J lost 1, with 15 bases in between. The CDR3 loop reads CASSGLDGFSYEQYF. CDR3 nucleotides: TGCGCCAGCAGCGGATTGGACGGATTTTCCTACGAGCAGTACTTC.

The chain combines TRBV5-6 with TRBJ1-6; 8 bases align to TRBD1. The CDR3 totals 15 residues. V was clipped by 4 bases and J by 8 bases; unmatched bases: 8. Germline CDR1 reads SGHDT; CDR2 reads YYEEEE. CDR3 nucleotides: TGTGCCAGCAGCAGACAGGGGCTCTGGGATTCACCCCTCCACTTT. Amino acids: CASSRQGLWDSPLHF. The full variable domain, with the rest looked up from reference TRBV5-6 and TRBJ1-6, is DAGVTQSPTHLIKTRGQQVTLRCSPKSGHDTVSWYQQALGQGPQFIFQYYEEEERQRGNFPDRFSGHQFPNYSSELNVNALLLGDSALYLCASSRQGLWDSPLHFGNGTRLTVT.

The chain recombines TRBV28 with TRBJ2-7; D call uncertain. V lost 3 bases and J lost 5, with 14 bases in between. Germline V CDR1 and CDR2: MDHEN, SYDVKM. This CDR3 comprises 14 residues. The CDR3 region is CASSFQQGSNEQYF. The DNA for the CDR3 is TGTGCCAGCAGTTTTCAGCAAGGGTCGAACGAGCAGTACTTC.

This chain uses TRBV29-1 with TRBJ2-7; D remains unclear. Deletions cut 7 bases from V and 1 base from J, with 11 bases between. CDR3 length: 12 amino acids. Germline V gives CDR1 SQVTM, CDR2 ANQGSEA. Here the CDR3 reads CSALFSSYEQYF. Written as DNA, the CDR3 is TGCAGCGCTCTCTTCAGTTCCTACGAGCAGTACTTC.

The genes are TRBV10-3 and TRBJ2-7, with TRBD2 matching 8 bases. CDR3 length equals 15 residues. The germline V gene has CDR1 ENHRY and CDR2 SYGVKD. After removal of 6 bases from V and 0 bases from J, the junction contained 7 bases not matched to a gene. CDR3 in DNA: TGTGCCATCAGCCTTCGGGGGGGGAGCTCCTACGAGCAGTACTTC. Amino acid sequence: CAISLRGGSSYEQYF.

The V call is TRBV13, the J call TRBJ1-2, with D unclear. The germline V and J ends were trimmed by 0 bases and 5 bases, with 13 bases remaining between them. Germline-derived CDR1 and CDR2 are PRHDT and FYEKMQ (reference sequence). This CDR3 region has 15 residues. This CDR3 is CASSLGDGPRYGYTF. The CDR3, as DNA: TGTGCCAGCAGCTTAGGGGACGGACCGAGGTATGGCTACACCTTC.

Here the CDR3 DNA reads TGTGCCTGGAGTATACCTGCGGGGGCCCAAGAGACCCAGTACTTC. Protein sequence: CAWSIPAGAQETQYF. The chain couples TRBV30 to TRBJ2-5, with a weak D call TRBD2 (7 bases). Trimming cost V 2 bases and J 1 base, with 14 bases left between them. Germline V gene data show CDR1 as GTSNPN and CDR2 as SVGIG (reference sequence). There are 15 residues in the CDR3.

This chain uses TRBV5-4 with TRBJ2-7; 9 bases are shared with TRBD1. Germline loops: CDR1 SGHNT, CDR2 YYREEE (reference sequence). This CDR3 is built from 14 residues. V shed 4 bases and J 3 bases; nucleotides not matched to a gene: 5. The CDR3 coding sequence is TGTGCCAGCAGCGGGCGGACAGGGGACTACGAGCAGTACTTC. It specifies CASSGRTGDYEQYF.

This rearrangement joins TRBV5-4 to TRBJ2-3; D is unresolved. Deletions cut 4 bases from V and 6 bases from J, with 12 bases between. The CDR3 is 13 residues long. Germline loops: CDR1 SGHNT, CDR2 YYREEE (reference sequence). DNA of the CDR3: TGTGCCAGCAGCCTGACCGGTCAGGATACGCAGTATTTT. Amino acid sequence: CASSLTGQDTQYF.

This sequence joins TRBV28 and TRBJ2-5; possibly TRBD1 or TRBD2 for D (5 bases each). The ends were cut back, 6 bases at V and 1 base at J, with 18 bases in the middle. Germline V gene lookup returns CDR1 MDHEN and CDR2 SYDVKM. The CDR3 runs to 16 residues. CDR3 coding DNA: TGTGCCAGCAGCAGCGACCCGGGACGACTCCAAGAGACCCAGTACTTC. Translating gives CASSSDPGRLQETQYF.

The chain links TRBV30 to TRBJ2-7; maybe TRBD1 (6 bases). In germline, CDR1 is GTSNPN, CDR2 SVGIG (reference sequence). V shed 1 base and J shed 6 bases, with 13 bases lying between them. The CDR3 loop spans 13 amino acids. The DNA of the CDR3 is TGTGCCTGGAGTGGTACAGGGCTGGGCGAGCAGTACTTC. Its translation: CAWSGTGLGEQYF.

The chain carries TRBV28 and TRBJ2-7; 10 positions match TRBD2. The CDR3 consists of 16 residues. Germline CDR1 MDHEN, CDR2 SYDVKM. The junction had 6 bases not matched to a gene; V was cut back by 4 bases and J by 0 bases. CDR3 residues: CASSSMTSGYSYEQYF. The CDR3 coding sequence is TGTGCCAGCAGTTCAATGACTAGCGGGTACTCCTACGAGCAGTACTTC.

As concerns this clone: The conserved closing phenylalanine or tryptophan is absent in this CDR3, likely reflecting a read error. The DNA is left out, because the CDR3 cannot be placed on it with certainty; the CDR3 is given as TCRdb lists it. V is TRBV5-8 and J is TRBJ2-7; the DNA was not compared with TRBD1, the D call given in the table. The CDR3 extends over 11 residues, inclusive of both ends. Germline values: CDR1 SGHTS, CDR2 YDEGEE. The CDR3 sequence is CASIADRGPSY.